The clone carrying this T cell receptor beta chain showed up just a few times. The sample is drawn from a study of CD8+CD57+ T cells in acquired aplastic anemia. The CDR3 runs to 15 residues. Germline CDR1 is MDHEN and CDR2 is SYDVKM. V shed 6 bases, J shed 6 bases, and the junction held 10 bases outside the gene matches. Profiles of TCR beta VDJ and CDR3 were generated from a genomic DNA template. TCRdb redid the calling of the reads with MiXCR, one entry per CDR3 protein. The top ten clones hold 4% of a sample with 400,000 to 450,000 distinct CDR3 sequences, 60% to 80% of them seen once. This clonotype was sampled from a human donor in good health, serving as a control. The specimen was sorted CD4+, CD8+, or CD8+CD57+ T cells (not recorded which) from PBMCs. V and J are TRBV28 and TRBJ2-3; 9 bases match TRBD2. CDR3 loop: CASSPPRGGRDTQYF. In DNA form, the CDR3 reads TGTGCCAGCAGCCCCCCGCGGGGGGGTAGGGATACGCAGTATTTT.